This TCR beta chain was retrieved from a study of blood T cell repertoires in COVID-19. The CDR3 consists of 14 residues. With V trimmed by 4 bases and J by 5 bases, 4 bases remained unmatched. The germline V gene has CDR1 LGHDT and CDR2 YNNKEL (reference sequence). Clones were sequenced by immunoSEQ multiplex PCR, and TCRdb holds only the in-frame ones, with some missing. The sample yields over 150,000 clones, 84% seen once. The V gene is TRBV3-1 (or the pseudogene TRBV3-2), the J gene TRBJ1-5, with 8 bases that match TRBD1. This TCR derives from a man aged 50 to 60 who had recovered from COVID-19. Input material: PBMCs or T cells enriched from blood (not recorded which). In DNA form, the CDR3 reads TGTGCCAGCAGCCTAGGACAGGGTCATCAGCCCCAGCATTTT. This codes for CASSLGQGHQPQHF.